The sequence of this TCR beta chain was determined in a study of cytomegalovirus exposure and HLA in healthy donors. Study in general: There were approximately 80 million unique TCRs (from HLA-typed donors) in an early data release.

The PCR had 60 Vbeta and 13 Jbeta primers. Measured with immunoSEQ multiplex PCR; TCRdb has only the in-frame clones, and not every one. The profile covers 70,000 to 90,000 clones, with under 80% appearing a single time and roughly 4.2% taken by the ten largest. J gave up 3 bases and V 1 base, and 3 bases lay outside the gene matches. Germline values: CDR1 SGHDN, CDR2 FVKESK. The CDR3 is made up of 15 amino acids. This TCR was sampled from a man in his 60s in good health and CMV-seronegative. Material for sequencing was PBMCs. The chain joins TRBV14 to TRBJ2-1; TRBD1 matches 7 bases. The CDR3 is CASSQGQGHYNEQFF. CDR3 in DNA: TGTGCCAGCAGCCAAGGACAGGGACACTACAATGAGCAGTTCTTC.